A single sample gave rise to the 2 T cell receptor beta chains below, sequenced in a study of spatial heterogeneity in lung cancer. TCRdb processed the 5' RACE reads anew with MiXCR; each CDR3 protein has one entry. The table shows 72,000 or so distinct CDR3 sequences, with less than 9.5% occurring only once. Time point indicated: blood at routine non-recurrence follow-up after resection. Sequences were derived from PBMCs, sampled at follow-up. These receptors all come from a female donor with early-stage non-small cell lung cancer.

This clonotype appeared many times. This chain joins TRBV6-5 and TRBJ2-7; D may match TRBD1 or TRBD2 (6 bases each). V lost 2 bases and J 4 bases, leaving 15 bases between the germline ends. CDR3 length: 15 residues. Germline V CDR1 and CDR2: MNHEY, SVGAGI. The CDR3 coding sequence is TGTGCCAGCAGTTACAGTTGGGGGGCGCTTTACGAGCAGTACTTC. Translation gives CASSYSWGALYEQYF.

Concerning this clonotype itself: A read error is possible here, since a much larger clone lies one base away. The gene calls are TRBV6-1 and TRBJ2-2, with a tentative D call TRBD1 (6 bases). Germline loops: CDR1 MNHNS, CDR2 SASEGT. The CDR3 totals 16 residues. V was shortened by 8 bases and J by 5 bases, with 21 bases between the two germline ends. DNA of the CDR3: TGTGCCAGCCTACTGGGACAAAGGGTCTCAACCGGGGAGCTGTTTTTT. Translating gives CASLLGQRVSTGELFF.